Listed below are T cell receptor beta chains from one sample, sequenced in a study of beta chain features in type 1 diabetes. This table comes from immunoSEQ multiplex PCR, and its TCRdb copy is limited to in-frame clones, with some not included. The data contain hundreds of thousands of clones, approximately 15% of them singletons. Material: naive CD4+ T cells from blood. The origin of the receptors is a young man in good health. Each CDR3 is given with its conserved first and last residue. The order of the fields is CDR3 DNA, CDR3 protein, V gene, J gene, clone size, D gene. A D gene is named only where the DNA matches it firmly. For some rows the clone size is stated as once, few or many, or as a class when expanded; others skip it.

cdr3_nt: TGTGCCAGTAGTAAAGGGGTTCACACCGGGGAGCTGTTTTTT; cdr3_aa: CASSKGVHTGELFF; v_call: TRBV19; j_call: TRBJ2-2; clone_size: -; d_call: -
cdr3_nt: TGTGCCAGCAGTTACGGCAATCAGCCCCAGCATTTT; cdr3_aa: CASSYGNQPQHF; v_call: TRBV5-6; j_call: TRBJ1-5; clone_size: few; d_call: -
cdr3_nt: TGTGCCAGTAGTATAGGCGGAAGCAAAAACATTCAGTACTTC; cdr3_aa: CASSIGGSKNIQYF; v_call: TRBV19; j_call: TRBJ2-4; clone_size: few; d_call: -
cdr3_nt: TGTGCCAGCAGCGTAGAAGCGGGAGTCTACAATGAGCAGTTCTTC; cdr3_aa: CASSVEAGVYNEQFF; v_call: TRBV9; j_call: TRBJ2-1; clone_size: -; d_call: TRBD2
cdr3_nt: TGTGCCAGCAGCTCCTGGCGGAGGTACAATGAGCAGTTCTTC; cdr3_aa: CASSSWRRYNEQFF; v_call: TRBV13; j_call: TRBJ2-1; clone_size: many; d_call: -
cdr3_nt: TGTGCCACAAGAGGAGGGGCCAACGTCCTGACTTTC; cdr3_aa: CATRGGANVLTF; v_call: TRBV6-5; j_call: TRBJ2-6; clone_size: -; d_call: -
cdr3_nt: -; cdr3_aa: CASRSTSAGGRQTQYF; v_call: TRBV7-2; j_call: TRBJ2-5; clone_size: -; d_call: -
cdr3_nt: TGTGCCAGCAGCTCCTTGGGGAGCGGGATCCCGCTGACCCAGTACTTC; cdr3_aa: CASSSLGSGIPLTQYF; v_call: TRBV11-2; j_call: TRBJ2-5; clone_size: -; d_call: TRBD2
cdr3_nt: TGTGCCAGCACTAGCGGGAAAAAAGAGACCCAGTACTTC; cdr3_aa: CASTSGKKETQYF; v_call: TRBV6-5; j_call: TRBJ2-5; clone_size: few; d_call: TRBD2
cdr3_nt: TGTGCCTGGAGTCGAAGAAGGGGCATGAACACTGAAGCTTTCTTT; cdr3_aa: CAWSRRRGMNTEAFF; v_call: TRBV30; j_call: TRBJ1-1; clone_size: few; d_call: -
cdr3_nt: TGTGCCAGCAGCACGCAGGGGAAAGACTACGAGCAGTACTTC; cdr3_aa: CASSTQGKDYEQYF; v_call: TRBV7-9; j_call: TRBJ2-7; clone_size: -; d_call: -
cdr3_nt: TGTGCCAGCAGTGAATATGCAGATACGCAGTATTTT; cdr3_aa: CASSEYADTQYF; v_call: TRBV25-1; j_call: TRBJ2-3; clone_size: few; d_call: -
cdr3_nt: TGTGCCAGCAGCGTTCAGGGGTTTGGCACCGGGGAGCTGTTTTTT; cdr3_aa: CASSVQGFGTGELFF; v_call: TRBV9; j_call: TRBJ2-2; clone_size: -; d_call: -
cdr3_nt: TGTGCCAGCAGCTTAGAGGCTAGCGGGAGTGGTGAGACCCAGTACTTC; cdr3_aa: CASSLEASGSGETQYF; v_call: TRBV7-2; j_call: TRBJ2-5; clone_size: few; d_call: TRBD2
cdr3_nt: TGTGCCTGGAGTGAAGGGACGAGCAATCAGCCCCAGCATTTT; cdr3_aa: CAWSEGTSNQPQHF; v_call: TRBV30; j_call: TRBJ1-5; clone_size: -; d_call: -
cdr3_nt: TGTGCCAGCAGCCTAGCGGGAGGAGACACCGGGGAGCTGTTTTTT; cdr3_aa: CASSLAGGDTGELFF; v_call: TRBV7-3; j_call: TRBJ2-2; clone_size: few; d_call: TRBD2
cdr3_nt: TGTGCCATCAGTGAGTCCCGGGCGGGGCATAACACCGGGGAGCTGTTTTTT; cdr3_aa: CAISESRAGHNTGELFF; v_call: TRBV10-3; j_call: TRBJ2-2; clone_size: -; d_call: -
cdr3_nt: TGCGCCAGCAGCCAAACCATGGAGACCCAGTACTTC; cdr3_aa: CASSQTMETQYF; v_call: TRBV5-1; j_call: TRBJ2-5; clone_size: few; d_call: -
cdr3_nt: TGTGCCAGCAGCGTCGCGCCAAAACAGGGAGAGACCCAGTACTTC; cdr3_aa: CASSVAPKQGETQYF; v_call: TRBV9; j_call: TRBJ2-5; clone_size: -; d_call: -
cdr3_nt: TGCACCATGGACACACCAAGCCCCGAAGCTTTCTTT; cdr3_aa: CTMDTPSPEAFF; v_call: TRBV29-1; j_call: TRBJ1-1; clone_size: -; d_call: -
cdr3_nt: TGTGCCAGCAGCACTCAAAACACGGGAGTTACGGAGGAGCAGTACTTC; cdr3_aa: CASSTQNTGVTEEQYF; v_call: TRBV21-1; j_call: TRBJ2-7; clone_size: few; d_call: -
cdr3_nt: TGTGCCAGCAGCGGGAAAGCGGGGCCCTACAATGAGCAGTTCTTC; cdr3_aa: CASSGKAGPYNEQFF; v_call: TRBV9; j_call: TRBJ2-1; clone_size: few; d_call: TRBD2
cdr3_nt: TGTGCCAGCAGTATGCTAGCGGGAGTAGGCGAGACCCAGTACTTC; cdr3_aa: CASSMLAGVGETQYF; v_call: TRBV6-5; j_call: TRBJ2-5; clone_size: -; d_call: TRBD2
cdr3_nt: TGTGCCAGCAGTGCGCATTCAGGGGTTAGCACAGATACGCAGTATTTT; cdr3_aa: CASSAHSGVSTDTQYF; v_call: TRBV25-1; j_call: TRBJ2-3; clone_size: few; d_call: -